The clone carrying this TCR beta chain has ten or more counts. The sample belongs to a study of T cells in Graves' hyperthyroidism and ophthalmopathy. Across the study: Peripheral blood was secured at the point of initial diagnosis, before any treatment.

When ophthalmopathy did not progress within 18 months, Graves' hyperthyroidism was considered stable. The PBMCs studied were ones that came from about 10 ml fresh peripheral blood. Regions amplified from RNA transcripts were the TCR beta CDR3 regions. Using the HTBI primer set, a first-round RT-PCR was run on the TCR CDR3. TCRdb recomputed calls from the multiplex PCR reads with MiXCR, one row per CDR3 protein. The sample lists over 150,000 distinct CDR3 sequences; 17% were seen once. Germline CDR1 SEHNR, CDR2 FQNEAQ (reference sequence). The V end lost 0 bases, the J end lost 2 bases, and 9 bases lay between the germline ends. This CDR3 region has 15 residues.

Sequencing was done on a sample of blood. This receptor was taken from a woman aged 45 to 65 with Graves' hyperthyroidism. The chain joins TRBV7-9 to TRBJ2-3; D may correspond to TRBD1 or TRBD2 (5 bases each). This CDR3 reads CASSLAGRYTDTQYF. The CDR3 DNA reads TGTGCCAGCAGCTTAGCGGGACGGTACACAGATACGCAGTATTTT.